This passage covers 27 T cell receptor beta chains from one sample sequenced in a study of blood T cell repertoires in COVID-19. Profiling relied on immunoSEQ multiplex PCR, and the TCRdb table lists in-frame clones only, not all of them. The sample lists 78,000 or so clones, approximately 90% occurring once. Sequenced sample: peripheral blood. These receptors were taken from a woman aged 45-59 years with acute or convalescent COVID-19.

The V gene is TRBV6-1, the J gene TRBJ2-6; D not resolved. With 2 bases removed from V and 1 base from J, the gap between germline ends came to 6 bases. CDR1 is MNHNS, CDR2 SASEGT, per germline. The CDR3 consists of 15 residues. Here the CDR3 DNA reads TGTGCCAGCAGTGAATGGCGGTCTGGGGCCAACGTCCTGACTTTC. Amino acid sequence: CASSEWRSGANVLTF.

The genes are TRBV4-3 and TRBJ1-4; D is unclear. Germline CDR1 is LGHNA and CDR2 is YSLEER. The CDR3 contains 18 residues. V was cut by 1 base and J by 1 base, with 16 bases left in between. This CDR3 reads CASSQGIQRGLTNEKLFF. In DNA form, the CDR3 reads TGCGCCAGCAGCCAAGGTATCCAGCGGGGATTAACTAATGAAAAACTGTTTTTT.

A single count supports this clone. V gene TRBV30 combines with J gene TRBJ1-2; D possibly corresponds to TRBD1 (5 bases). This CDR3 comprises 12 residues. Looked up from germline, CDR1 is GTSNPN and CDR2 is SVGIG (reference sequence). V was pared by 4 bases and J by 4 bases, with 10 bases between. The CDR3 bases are TGTGCCTGGACGGGGGGTGGCTATGGCTACACCTTC. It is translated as CAWTGGGYGYTF.

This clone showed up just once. CDR3 nucleotide sequence: TGCAGCGTTGCTTCAACCAGACGTGGCGGGAACTACGAGCAGTACTTC. This translates into CSVASTRRGGNYEQYF. This chain uses TRBV29-1 with TRBJ2-7; possible D gene TRBD2, 6 bases. CDR1 is SQVTM and CDR2 is ANQGSEA in the germline V gene. Trimming shortened V by 4 bases and J by 3 bases, and 22 bases separated the two germline ends. The CDR3 consists of 16 residues.

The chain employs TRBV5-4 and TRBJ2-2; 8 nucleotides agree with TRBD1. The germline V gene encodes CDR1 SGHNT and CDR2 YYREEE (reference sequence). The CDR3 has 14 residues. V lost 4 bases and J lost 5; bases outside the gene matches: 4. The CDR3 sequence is CASSRTGRTGELFF. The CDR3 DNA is TGTGCCAGCAGCAGGACAGGGCGAACCGGGGAGCTGTTTTTT.

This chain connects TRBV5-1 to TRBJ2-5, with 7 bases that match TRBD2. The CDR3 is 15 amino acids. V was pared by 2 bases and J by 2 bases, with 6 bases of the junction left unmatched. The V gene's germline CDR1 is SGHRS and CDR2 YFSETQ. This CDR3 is CASSFGGGRQETQYF. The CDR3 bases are TGCGCCAGCAGCTTTGGCGGGGGTCGGCAAGAGACCCAGTACTTC.

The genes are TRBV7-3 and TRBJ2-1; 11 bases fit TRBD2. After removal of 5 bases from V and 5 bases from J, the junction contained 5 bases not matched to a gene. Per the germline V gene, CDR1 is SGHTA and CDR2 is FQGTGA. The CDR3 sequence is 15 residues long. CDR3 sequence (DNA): TGTGCCAGCAGCGTTTTGGGACTAGCGGACAATGAGCAGTTCTTC. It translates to CASSVLGLADNEQFF.

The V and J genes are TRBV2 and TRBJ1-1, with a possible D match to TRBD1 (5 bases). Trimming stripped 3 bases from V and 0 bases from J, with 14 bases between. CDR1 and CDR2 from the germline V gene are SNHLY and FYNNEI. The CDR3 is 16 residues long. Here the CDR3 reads CASSDGRGNMNTEAFF. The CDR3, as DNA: TGTGCCAGCAGTGACGGGCGGGGGAACATGAACACTGAAGCTTTCTTT. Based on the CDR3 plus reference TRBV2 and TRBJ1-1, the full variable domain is EPEVTQTPSHQVTQMGQEVILRCVPISNHLYFYWYRQILGQKVEFLVSFYNNEISEKSEIFDDQFSVERPDGSNFTLKIRSTKLEDSAMYFCASSDGRGNMNTEAFFGQGTRLTVV.

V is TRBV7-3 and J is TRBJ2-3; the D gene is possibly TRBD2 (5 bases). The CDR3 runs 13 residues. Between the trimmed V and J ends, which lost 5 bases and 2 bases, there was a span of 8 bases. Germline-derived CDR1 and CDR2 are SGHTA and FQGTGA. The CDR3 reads CASSPGLTDTQYF. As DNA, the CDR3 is TGTGCCAGCAGCCCTGGACTCACAGATACGCAGTATTTT.

CDR3 in amino acids: CASSLGSNQPQHF. The CDR3 DNA follows: TGTGCCAGCAGTCTCGGTAGCAATCAGCCCCAGCATTTT. The rearrangement uses TRBV27 and TRBJ1-5; D gene unclear. The CDR3 has 13 amino acids. The V end lost 5 bases, the J end lost 0 bases, and 5 bases lay between the germline ends. Germline V gene sequence: CDR1 MNHEY, CDR2 SMNVEV (reference sequence).

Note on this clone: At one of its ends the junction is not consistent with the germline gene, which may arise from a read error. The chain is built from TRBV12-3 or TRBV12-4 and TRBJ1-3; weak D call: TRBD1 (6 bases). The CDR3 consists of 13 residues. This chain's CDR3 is CASSLGGGTPPQF. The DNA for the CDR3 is TGTGCCAGCAGTTTGGGAGGGGGAACACCACCCCAATTT.

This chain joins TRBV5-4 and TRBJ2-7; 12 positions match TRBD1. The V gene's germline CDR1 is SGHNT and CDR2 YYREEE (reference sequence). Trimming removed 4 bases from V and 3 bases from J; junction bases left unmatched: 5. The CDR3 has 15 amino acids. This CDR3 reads CASSRGTGGDYEQYF. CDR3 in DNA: TGTGCCAGCAGCCGCGGGACAGGGGGCGACTACGAGCAGTACTTC.

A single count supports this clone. The CDR3 loop reads CASSFPGEHEQYF. The CDR3 DNA reads as TGCGCCAGCAGCTTTCCGGGTGAGCACGAGCAGTACTTC. The V call is TRBV5-1, the J call TRBJ2-7; no reliable D call. CDR3 length: 13 amino acids. Trimming shortened V by 2 bases and J by 5 bases, and 11 bases separated the two germline ends. Germline V gene sequence: CDR1 SGHRS, CDR2 YFSETQ.

The CDR3 DNA sequence: TGTGCCAGCAGTTTTCCCCGGGGTCTTAACAATCAGCCCCAGCATTTT. This sequence encodes CASSFPRGLNNQPQHF. The J gene is TRBJ1-5, the V gene TRBV28; no clear D gene. The CDR3 has 16 residues. V lost 3 bases and J 3 bases, leaving 15 bases between the germline ends. Germline CDR1 MDHEN, CDR2 SYDVKM.

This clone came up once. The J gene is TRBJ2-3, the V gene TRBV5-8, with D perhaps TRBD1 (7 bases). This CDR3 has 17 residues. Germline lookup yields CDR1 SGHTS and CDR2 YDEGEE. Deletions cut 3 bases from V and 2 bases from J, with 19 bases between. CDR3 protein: CASSSHPGDRDTDTQYF. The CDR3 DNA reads TGTGCCAGCAGCTCTCACCCGGGGGACAGAGACACAGATACGCAGTATTTT.

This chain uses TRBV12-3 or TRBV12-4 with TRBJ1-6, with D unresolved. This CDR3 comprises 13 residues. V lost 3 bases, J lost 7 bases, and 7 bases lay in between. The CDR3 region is CASSLNRNSPLHF. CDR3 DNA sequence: TGTGCCAGCAGTTTGAACAGAAATTCACCCCTCCACTTT.

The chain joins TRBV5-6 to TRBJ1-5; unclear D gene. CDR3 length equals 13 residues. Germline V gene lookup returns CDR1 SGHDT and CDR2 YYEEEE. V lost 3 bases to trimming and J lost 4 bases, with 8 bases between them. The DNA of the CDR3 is TGTGCCAGCAGCTCCTACCGAAATCAGCCCCAGCATTTT. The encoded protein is CASSSYRNQPQHF.

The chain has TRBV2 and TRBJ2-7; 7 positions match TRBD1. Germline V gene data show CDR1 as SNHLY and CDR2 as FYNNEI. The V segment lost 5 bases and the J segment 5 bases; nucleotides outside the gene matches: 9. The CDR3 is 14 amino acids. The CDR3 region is CASSPRQGYNEQYF. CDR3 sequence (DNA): TGTGCCAGCAGTCCCCGACAGGGTTACAACGAGCAGTACTTC.

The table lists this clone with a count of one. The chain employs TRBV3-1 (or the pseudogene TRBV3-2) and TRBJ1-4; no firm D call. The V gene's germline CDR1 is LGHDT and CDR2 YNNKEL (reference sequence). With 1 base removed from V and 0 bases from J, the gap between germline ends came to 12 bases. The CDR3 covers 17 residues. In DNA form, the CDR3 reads TGTGCCAGCAGCCAAGCCTCCGGGGTTGCAACTAATGAAAAACTGTTTTTT. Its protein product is CASSQASGVATNEKLFF.

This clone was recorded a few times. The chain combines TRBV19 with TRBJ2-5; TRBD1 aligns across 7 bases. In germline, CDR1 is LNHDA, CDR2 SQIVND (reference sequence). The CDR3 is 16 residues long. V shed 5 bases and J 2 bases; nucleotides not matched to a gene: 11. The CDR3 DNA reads TGTGCCAGTAGTCCCCCTGCGGGCAGGGGGCAAGAGACCCAGTACTTC. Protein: CASSPPAGRGQETQYF.

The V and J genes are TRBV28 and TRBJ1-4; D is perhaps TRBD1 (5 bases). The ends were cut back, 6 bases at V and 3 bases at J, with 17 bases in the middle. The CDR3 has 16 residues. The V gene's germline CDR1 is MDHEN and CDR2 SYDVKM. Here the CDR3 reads CASRTPDRSSNEKLFF. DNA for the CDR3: TGTGCCAGCAGAACGCCCGACAGATCTTCTAATGAAAAACTGTTTTTT.

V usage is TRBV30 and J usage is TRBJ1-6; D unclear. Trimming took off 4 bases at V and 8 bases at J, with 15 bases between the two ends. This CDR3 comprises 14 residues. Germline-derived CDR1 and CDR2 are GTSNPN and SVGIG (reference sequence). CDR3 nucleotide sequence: TGTGCCTGGATTTGGGCGGGCGGGCATTCACCCCTCCACTTT. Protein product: CAWIWAGGHSPLHF.

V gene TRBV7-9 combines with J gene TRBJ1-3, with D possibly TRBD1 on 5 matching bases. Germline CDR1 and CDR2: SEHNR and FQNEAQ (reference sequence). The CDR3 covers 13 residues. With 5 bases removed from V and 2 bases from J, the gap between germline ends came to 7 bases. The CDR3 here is CASSQTAGNTIYF. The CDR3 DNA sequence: TGTGCCAGCAGCCAGACAGCTGGAAACACCATATATTTT.

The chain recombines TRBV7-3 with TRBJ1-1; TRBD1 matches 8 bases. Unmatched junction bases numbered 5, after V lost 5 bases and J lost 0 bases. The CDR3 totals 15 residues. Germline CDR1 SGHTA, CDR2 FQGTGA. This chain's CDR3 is CASSIGQGLNTEAFF. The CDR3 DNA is TGTGCCAGCAGCATCGGACAGGGCCTGAACACTGAAGCTTTCTTT.

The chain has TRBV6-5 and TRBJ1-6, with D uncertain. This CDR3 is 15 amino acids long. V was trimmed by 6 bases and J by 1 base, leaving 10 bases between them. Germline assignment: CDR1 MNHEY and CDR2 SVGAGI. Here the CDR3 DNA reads TGTGCCAGCAGCCCCCTTTTGTCCTATAATTCACCCCTCCACTTT. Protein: CASSPLLSYNSPLHF.

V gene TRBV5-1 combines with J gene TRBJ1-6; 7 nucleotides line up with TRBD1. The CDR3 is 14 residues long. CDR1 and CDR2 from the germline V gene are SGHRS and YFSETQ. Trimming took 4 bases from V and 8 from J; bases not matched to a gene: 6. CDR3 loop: CASSPGQYYSPLHF. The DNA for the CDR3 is TGCGCCAGCAGCCCGGGACAGTATTATTCACCCCTCCACTTT.

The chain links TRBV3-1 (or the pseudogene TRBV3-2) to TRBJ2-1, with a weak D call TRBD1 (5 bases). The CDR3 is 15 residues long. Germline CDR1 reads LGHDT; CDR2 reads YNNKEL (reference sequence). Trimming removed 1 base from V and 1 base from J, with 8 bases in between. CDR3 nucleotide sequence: TGTGCCAGCAGCCAAGGTGGGGCATCCTACAATGAGCAGTTCTTC. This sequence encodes CASSQGGASYNEQFF.